A selection of T cell receptor beta chains follows, all from one sample in a study of blood T cell repertoires in COVID-19. Sequenced by immunoSEQ multiplex PCR; TCRdb stores in-frame clones only, minus some. The sample contains around 100,000 clones, around 89% of which appear only once. Source material: peripheral blood. The receptors stem from a woman in her 50s with acute or convalescent COVID-19. The CDR3 runs from the conserved cysteine through the conserved F or W. A D gene is named only where the DNA matches it firmly. The size entry is marked missing in some rows and otherwise reads once, few, many or a size class.

TRBJ1-6,NA,TRBV5-6,15,NA,CASSFPSRGLSPLHF,TGTGCCAGCAGCTTCCCTTCCAGGGGTCTCTCACCCCTCCACTTT
TRBJ2-5,NA,TRBV3-1/TRBV3-2,14,TRBD2,CASSQGLAQETQYF,TGTGCCAGCAGCCAGGGACTAGCGCAAGAGACCCAGTACTTC
TRBJ1-4,NA,TRBV19,15,TRBD1,CASSTGQSTNEKLFF,TGTGCCAGTAGTACGGGACAGTCAACTAATGAAAAACTGTTTTTT
TRBJ2-2,many,TRBV6-4,13,NA,CASSETDTGELFF,TGTGCCAGCAGTGAGACAGACACCGGGGAGCTGTTTTTT
TRBJ1-1,NA,TRBV12-3/TRBV12-4,13,NA,CASMGRDGPEAFF,TGTGCCAGCATGGGCAGAGACGGCCCTGAAGCTTTCTTT
TRBJ1-1,NA,TRBV18,15,TRBD1,CASSLSGTANTEAFF,TGTGCCAGCTCACTTTCCGGGACAGCGAACACTGAAGCTTTCTTT
TRBJ1-1,NA,TRBV4-1,13,NA,CASRQGEGREAFF,TGCGCCAGCAGACAAGGAGAGGGTAGGGAAGCTTTCTTT
TRBJ2-3,NA,TRBV5-4,14,NA,CASTLDWGTDTQYF,TGTGCCAGCACCTTAGACTGGGGCACAGATACGCAGTATTTT
TRBJ2-1,once,TRBV6-5,14,TRBD1,CASSPITGESEQFF,TGTGCCAGCAGTCCTATCACAGGGGAAAGTGAGCAGTTCTTC
TRBJ1-5,once,TRBV24-1,13,NA,CATSEGAGQPQHF,TGTGCCACCAGTGAGGGCGCGGGACAGCCCCAGCATTTT
TRBJ1-5,NA,TRBV19,15,NA,CASSKGTGSGQPQHF,TGTGCCAGTAGTAAAGGGACTGGAAGTGGTCAGCCCCAGCATTTT
TRBJ1-5,NA,TRBV6-5,14,TRBD1,CASSRTGGNQPQHF,TGTGCCAGCAGTAGGACAGGGGGAAATCAGCCCCAGCATTTT
TRBJ2-5,NA,TRBV19,14,TRBD2,CASKSAGGPETQYF,TGTGCCAGTAAGTCGGCGGGAGGGCCAGAGACCCAGTACTTC
TRBJ2-1,NA,TRBV2,13,TRBD2,CASIAGGVDEQFF,TGTGCCAGCATAGCGGGAGGAGTCGATGAGCAGTTCTTC
TRBJ2-5,NA,TRBV5-4,13,NA,CASSSVHQETQYF,TGTGCCAGCAGCAGCGTCCACCAAGAGACCCAGTACTTC
TRBJ2-1,NA,TRBV18,15,TRBD2,CASSPNGGGGNEQFF,TGTGCCAGCTCACCAAATGGCGGGGGAGGCAATGAGCAGTTCTTC
TRBJ1-1,NA,TRBV9,15,TRBD1,CASSDRDRLNTEAFF,TGTGCCAGCAGTGATCGGGACAGACTGAACACTGAAGCTTTCTTT
TRBJ2-1,NA,TRBV6-5,15,NA,CASSYSGGLYNEQFF,TGTGCCAGCAGTTACTCGGGGGGACTTTACAATGAGCAGTTCTTC
TRBJ1-2,NA,TRBV18,15,TRBD1,CASSPIRTGFYGYTF,TGTGCCAGCTCCCCTATTCGGACAGGCTTCTATGGCTACACCTTC
TRBJ2-7,NA,TRBV5-4,13,NA,CASSLERAYEQYF,TGTGCCAGCAGTCTAGAGCGGGCCTACGAGCAGTACTTC
TRBJ2-1,few,TRBV3-1/TRBV3-2,13,TRBD2,CASSPGLAGGRFF,TGTGCCAGCAGCCCCGGACTAGCGGGGGGCCGATTCTTC
TRBJ2-4,NA,TRBV2,15,TRBD1,CASRVQGATGNIQYF,TGTGCCAGCAGGGTCCAGGGGGCAACAGGAAACATTCAGTACTTC
TRBJ1-1,NA,TRBV15,19,TRBD1,CATSLTLDRVDDSFTEAFF,TGTGCCACCAGCCTTACCCTAGACAGGGTAGACGACTCATTCACTGAAGCTTTCTTT
TRBJ1-6,NA,TRBV10-3,13,TRBD1,CASRQGNNSPLHF,TGTGCCTCTAGACAGGGGAATAATTCACCCCTCCACTTT
TRBJ1-4,NA,TRBV9,15,NA,CASSVGGQGNEKLFF,TGTGCCAGCAGCGTAGGGGGGCAGGGAAATGAAAAACTGTTTTTT
TRBJ2-1,NA,TRBV15,17,NA,CATSRDAGTIKYNEQFF,TGTGCCACCAGCAGAGATGCAGGCACCATAAAGTACAATGAGCAGTTCTTC
TRBJ2-5,NA,TRBV9,15,TRBD1,CASSVGDRSRNIQYF,TGTGCCAGCAGCGTAGGGGACAGATCCCGAAATATCCAGTACTTC